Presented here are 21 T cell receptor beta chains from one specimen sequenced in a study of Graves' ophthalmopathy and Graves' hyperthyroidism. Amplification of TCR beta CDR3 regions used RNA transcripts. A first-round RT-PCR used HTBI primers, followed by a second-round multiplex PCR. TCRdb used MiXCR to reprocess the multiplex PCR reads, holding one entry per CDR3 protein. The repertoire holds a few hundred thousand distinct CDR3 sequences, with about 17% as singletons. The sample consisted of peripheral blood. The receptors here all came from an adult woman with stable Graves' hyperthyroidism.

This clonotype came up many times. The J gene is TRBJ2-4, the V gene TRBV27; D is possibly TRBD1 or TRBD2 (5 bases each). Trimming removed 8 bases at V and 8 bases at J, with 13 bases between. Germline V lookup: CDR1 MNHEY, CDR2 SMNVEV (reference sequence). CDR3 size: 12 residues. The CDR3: CASGPGPHIQYF. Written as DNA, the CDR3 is TGTGCCAGCGGTCCGGGACCTCACATTCAGTACTTC.

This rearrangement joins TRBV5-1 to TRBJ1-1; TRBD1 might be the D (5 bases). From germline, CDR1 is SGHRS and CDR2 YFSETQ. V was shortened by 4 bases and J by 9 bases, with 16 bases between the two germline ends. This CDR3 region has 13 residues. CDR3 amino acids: CASSPGTDSKAFF. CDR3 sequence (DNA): TGCGCCAGCAGCCCCGGGACCGACTCTAAAGCTTTCTTT.

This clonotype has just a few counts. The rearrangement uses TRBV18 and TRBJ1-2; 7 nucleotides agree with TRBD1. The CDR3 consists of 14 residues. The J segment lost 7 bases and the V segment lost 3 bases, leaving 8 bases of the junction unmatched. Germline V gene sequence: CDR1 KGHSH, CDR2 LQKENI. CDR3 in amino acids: CASSPAQGVSGYTF. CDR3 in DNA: TGTGCCAGCTCACCCGCCCAGGGGGTCTCTGGCTACACCTTC.

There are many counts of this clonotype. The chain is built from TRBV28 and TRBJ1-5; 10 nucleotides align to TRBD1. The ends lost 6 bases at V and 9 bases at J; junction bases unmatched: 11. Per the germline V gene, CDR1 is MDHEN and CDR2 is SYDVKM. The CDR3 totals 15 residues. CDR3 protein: CASRGWDRGFWPQHF. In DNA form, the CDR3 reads TGTGCCAGCAGGGGGTGGGACAGGGGCTTTTGGCCCCAGCATTTT.

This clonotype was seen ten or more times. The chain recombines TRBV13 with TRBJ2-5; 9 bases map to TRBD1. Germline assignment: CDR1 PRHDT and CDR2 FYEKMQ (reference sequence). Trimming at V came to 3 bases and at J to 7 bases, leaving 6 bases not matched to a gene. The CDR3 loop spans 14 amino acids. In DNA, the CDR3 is TGTGCCAGCAGCTTCCGGACAGGGGTAGGGACCCAGTACTTC. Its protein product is CASSFRTGVGTQYF. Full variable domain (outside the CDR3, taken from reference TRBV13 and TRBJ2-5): AAGVIQSPRHLIKEKRETATLKCYPIPRHDTVYWYQQGPGQDPQFLISFYEKMQSDKGSIPDRFSAQQFSDYHSELNMSSLELGDSALYFCASSFRTGVGTQYFGPGTRLLVL.

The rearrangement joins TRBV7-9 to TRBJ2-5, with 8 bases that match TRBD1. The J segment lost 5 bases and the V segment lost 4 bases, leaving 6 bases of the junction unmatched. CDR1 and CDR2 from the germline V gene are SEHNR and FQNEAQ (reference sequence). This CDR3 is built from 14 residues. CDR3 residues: CASSYDRGVETQYF. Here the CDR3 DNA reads TGTGCCAGCAGCTACGACAGGGGAGTGGAGACCCAGTACTTC. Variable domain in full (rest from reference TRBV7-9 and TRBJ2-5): DTGVSQNPRHKITKRGQNVTFRCDPISEHNRLYWYRQTLGQGPEFLTYFQNEAQLEKSRLLSDRFSAERPKGSFSTLEIQRTEQGDSAMYLCASSYDRGVETQYFGPGTRLLVL.

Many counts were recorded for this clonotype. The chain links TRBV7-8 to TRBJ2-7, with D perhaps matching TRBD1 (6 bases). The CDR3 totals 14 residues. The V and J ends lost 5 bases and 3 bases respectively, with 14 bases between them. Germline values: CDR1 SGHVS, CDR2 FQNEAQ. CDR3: CASSPDLGGYEQYF. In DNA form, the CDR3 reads TGTGCCAGCAGCCCGGACCTAGGGGGCTACGAGCAGTACTTC.

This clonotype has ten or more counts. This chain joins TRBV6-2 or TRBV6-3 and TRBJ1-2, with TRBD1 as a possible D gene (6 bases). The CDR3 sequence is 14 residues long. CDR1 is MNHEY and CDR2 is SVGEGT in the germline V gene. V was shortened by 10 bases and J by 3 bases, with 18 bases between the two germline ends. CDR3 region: CATKRQQGDYGYTF. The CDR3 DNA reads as TGTGCCACCAAACGACAACAGGGAGACTATGGCTACACCTTC.

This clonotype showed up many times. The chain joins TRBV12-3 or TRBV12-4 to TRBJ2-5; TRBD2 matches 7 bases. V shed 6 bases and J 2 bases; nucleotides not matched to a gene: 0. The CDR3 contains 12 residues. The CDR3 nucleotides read TGTGCCAGCAGGGGACTACAAGAGACCCAGTACTTC. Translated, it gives CASRGLQETQYF.

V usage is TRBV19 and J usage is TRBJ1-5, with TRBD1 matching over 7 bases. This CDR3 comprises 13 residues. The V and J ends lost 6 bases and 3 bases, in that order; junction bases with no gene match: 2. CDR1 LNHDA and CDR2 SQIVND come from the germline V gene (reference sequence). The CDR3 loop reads CASRDRDNQPQHF. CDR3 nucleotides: TGTGCCAGTAGAGACAGGGACAATCAGCCCCAGCATTTT.

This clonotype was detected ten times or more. CDR3 sequence reads: CASSRDRYQPQHF. The CDR3 DNA sequence: TGTGCCAGCAGCCGGGACAGGTATCAGCCCCAGCATTTT. This chain uses TRBV6-6 with TRBJ1-5; 8 bases fit TRBD1. The V segment lost 6 bases and the J segment 5 bases; nucleotides outside the gene matches: 3. The CDR3 sequence is 13 residues long. Germline-derived CDR1 and CDR2 are MNHNY and SVGAGI (reference sequence).

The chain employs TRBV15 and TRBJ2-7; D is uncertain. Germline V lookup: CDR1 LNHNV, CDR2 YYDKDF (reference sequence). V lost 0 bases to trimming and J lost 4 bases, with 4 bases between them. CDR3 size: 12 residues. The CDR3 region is CATSRDTYEQYF. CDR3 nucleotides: TGTGCCACCAGCAGAGACACTTACGAGCAGTACTTC.

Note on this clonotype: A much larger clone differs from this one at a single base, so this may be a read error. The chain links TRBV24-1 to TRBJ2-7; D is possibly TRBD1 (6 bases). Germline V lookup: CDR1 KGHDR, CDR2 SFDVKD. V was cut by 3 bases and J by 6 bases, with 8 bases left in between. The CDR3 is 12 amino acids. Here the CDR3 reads CATSDQGCEQYF. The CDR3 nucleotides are TGTGCCACCAGTGATCAGGGGTGCGAGCAGTACTTC.

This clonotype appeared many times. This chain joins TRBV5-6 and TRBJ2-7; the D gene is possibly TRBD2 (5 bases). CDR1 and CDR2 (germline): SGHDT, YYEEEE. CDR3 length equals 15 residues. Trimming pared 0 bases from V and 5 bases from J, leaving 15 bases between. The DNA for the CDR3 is TGTGCCAGCAGCTTGGCGCTGACGGGGTACGACGAGCAGTACTTC. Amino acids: CASSLALTGYDEQYF.

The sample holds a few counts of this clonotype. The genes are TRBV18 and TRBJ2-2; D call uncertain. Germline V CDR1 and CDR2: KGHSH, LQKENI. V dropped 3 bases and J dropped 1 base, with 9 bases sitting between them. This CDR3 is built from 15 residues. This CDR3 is CASSPSDQNTGELFF. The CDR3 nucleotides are TGTGCCAGCTCACCCTCCGACCAGAACACCGGGGAGCTGTTTTTT.

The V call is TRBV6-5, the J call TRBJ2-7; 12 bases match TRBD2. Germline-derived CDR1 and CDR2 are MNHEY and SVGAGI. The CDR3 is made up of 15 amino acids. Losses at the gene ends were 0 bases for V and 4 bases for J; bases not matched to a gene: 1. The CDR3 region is CASSYSTSGGYEQYF. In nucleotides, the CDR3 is TGTGCCAGCAGTTACTCGACTAGCGGGGGATACGAGCAGTACTTC.

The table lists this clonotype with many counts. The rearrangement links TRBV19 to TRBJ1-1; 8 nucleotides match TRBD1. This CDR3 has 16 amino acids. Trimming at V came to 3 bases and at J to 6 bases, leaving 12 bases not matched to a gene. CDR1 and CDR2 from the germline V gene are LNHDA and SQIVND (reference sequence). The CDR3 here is CASSMAGGPPLAEAFF. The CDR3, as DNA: TGTGCCAGTAGTATGGCAGGGGGCCCCCCATTGGCTGAAGCTTTCTTT.

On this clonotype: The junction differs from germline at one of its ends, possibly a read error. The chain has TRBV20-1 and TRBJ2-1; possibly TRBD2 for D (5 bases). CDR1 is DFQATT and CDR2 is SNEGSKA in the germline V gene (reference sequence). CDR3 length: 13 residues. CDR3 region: CSARDGSYNEKFF. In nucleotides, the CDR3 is TGCAGTGCTAGAGATGGGAGCTACAATGAGAAGTTCTTC.

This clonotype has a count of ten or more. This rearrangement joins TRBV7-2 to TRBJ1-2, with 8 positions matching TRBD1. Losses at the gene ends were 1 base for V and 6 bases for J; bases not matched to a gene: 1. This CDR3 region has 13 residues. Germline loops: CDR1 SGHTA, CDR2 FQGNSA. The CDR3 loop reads CASSLGTGNGYTF. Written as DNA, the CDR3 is TGTGCCAGCAGCTTAGGGACAGGGAATGGCTACACCTTC.

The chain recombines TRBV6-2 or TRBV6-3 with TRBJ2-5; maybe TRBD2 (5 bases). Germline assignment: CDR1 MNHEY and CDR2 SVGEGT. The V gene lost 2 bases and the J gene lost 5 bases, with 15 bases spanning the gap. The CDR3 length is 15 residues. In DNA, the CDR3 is TGTGCCAGCAGTTACGGTGGATCGGGATCGGAGACCCAGTACTTC. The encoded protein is CASSYGGSGSETQYF.

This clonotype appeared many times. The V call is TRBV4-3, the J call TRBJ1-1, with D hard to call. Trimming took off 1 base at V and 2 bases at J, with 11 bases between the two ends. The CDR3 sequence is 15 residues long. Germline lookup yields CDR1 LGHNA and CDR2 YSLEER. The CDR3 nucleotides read TGCGCCAGCAGCCAAGTTTTCTCGGAAAACACTGAAGCTTTCTTT. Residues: CASSQVFSENTEAFF.